The 16 T cell receptor beta chains in this list originate from one sample, sequenced in a study of shared clonotypes between healthy human individuals. In the naive CD8 group, cells lacked CD45RO and were positively selected for CCR7, so terminally differentiated effector memory CD45RA+ cells were left out. Profiling relied on immunoSEQ multiplex PCR, and the TCRdb table lists in-frame clones only, not all of them. The sample shows millions of clones, over 85% of them seen only once. The sequenced sample consisted of naive CD8+ T cells sorted from blood. Receptors were obtained from a man between 18 and 35 years old in good health.

V usage is TRBV6-6 and J usage is TRBJ2-7; 7 nucleotides agree with TRBD1. The length of the CDR3 is 14 residues. V shed 6 bases and J 2 bases; nucleotides not matched to a gene: 7. CDR1 MNHNY and CDR2 SVGAGI come from the germline V gene (reference sequence). The CDR3, as DNA: TGTGCCAGCAGCCTTAATGGACAGGCCTACGAGCAGTACTTC. Translating it yields CASSLNGQAYEQYF.

CDR3 in DNA: TGTGCCAGCAGCTTAGAATGGGCGGATAATTCACCCCTCCACTTT. Translation: CASSLEWADNSPLHF. The rearrangement joins TRBV7-6 to TRBJ1-6; D ambiguous. Germline V gene lookup returns CDR1 SGHVS and CDR2 FNYEAQ. The CDR3 runs 15 residues. V shed 1 base and J shed 5 bases, with 9 bases lying between them.

This clone has just a few counts. The junction departs from germline at one end; a sequencing error may be responsible. This chain connects TRBV7-7 to TRBJ2-1; 7 bases agree with TRBD1. CDR1 and CDR2 from the germline V gene are SSHAT and FNYEAQ (reference sequence). The CDR3 covers 13 residues. CDR3 residues: CASSQGTDNEQFF. CDR3 sequence (DNA): TGTGCTAGCAGCCAAGGGACAGACAATGAGCAGTTCTTC. Full variable domain (rest looked up from reference TRBV7-7 and TRBJ2-1): GAGVSQSPRYKVTKRGQDVTLRCDPISSHATLYWYQQALGQGPEFLTYFNYEAQPDKSGLPSDRFSAERPEGSISTLTIQRTEQRDSAMYRCASSQGTDNEQFFGPGTRLTVL.

V and J are TRBV28 and TRBJ2-2; TRBD1 might be the D (7 bases). The CDR3 length is 15 residues. Germline V lookup: CDR1 MDHEN, CDR2 SYDVKM. V was pared by 6 bases and J by 5 bases, with 16 bases between. CDR3 bases: TGTGCCAGCAGGGCCGCAGGGGGGTCGACCGGGGAGCTGTTTTTT. This gives the protein CASRAAGGSTGELFF.

CDR3 nucleotide sequence: TGTGCCAGCTCACCAGCCGACAGGGGGCTTGCCGGCTACACCTTC. Protein sequence: CASSPADRGLAGYTF. The chain recombines TRBV18 with TRBJ1-2; 10 nucleotides line up with TRBD1. J lost 8 bases, V lost 2 bases, and 8 bases had no gene match. Germline values: CDR1 KGHSH, CDR2 LQKENI. The CDR3 is 15 amino acids. Full variable domain (outside the CDR3, taken from reference TRBV18 and TRBJ1-2): NAGVMQNPRHLVRRRGQEARLRCSPMKGHSHVYWYRQLPEEGLKFMVYLQKENIIDESGMPKERFSAEFPKEGPSILRIQQVVRGDSAAYFCASSPADRGLAGYTFGSGTRLTVV.

This chain uses TRBV10-3 with TRBJ2-3; D uncertain. Germline CDR1 and CDR2: ENHRY and SYGVKD. The length of the CDR3 is 10 residues. Trimming removed 8 bases from V and 5 bases from J, with 5 bases in between. CDR3 nucleotide sequence: TGTGCCATCGGAGAAGATACGCAGTATTTT. Translated, it gives CAIGEDTQYF.

V gene TRBV15 combines with J gene TRBJ1-1, with TRBD1 matching 7 bases. With V trimmed by 4 bases and J by 5 bases, 4 bases remained unmatched. Germline V lookup: CDR1 LNHNV, CDR2 YYDKDF (reference sequence). This CDR3 contains 13 residues. The DNA of the CDR3 is TGTGCCACCAGCACAGGGGGAATAACTGAAGCTTTCTTT. This translates into CATSTGGITEAFF.

A remark on this clone: This CDR3 is also generated by other DNA sequences in the sample. The chain joins TRBV5-1 to TRBJ2-7, with D unclear. Germline CDR1 and CDR2: SGHRS and YFSETQ. This CDR3 contains 13 residues. Trimming removed 4 bases at V and 1 base at J, with 9 bases between. DNA for the CDR3: TGCGCCAGCAGCCTAAGATCGTCCTACGAGCAGTACTTC. Encoded protein: CASSLRSSYEQYF. Complete variable domain (other parts from reference TRBV5-1 and TRBJ2-7): KAGVTQTPRYLIKTRGQQVTLSCSPISGHRSVSWYQQTPGQGLQFLFEYFSETQRNKGNFPGRFSGRQFSNSRSEMNVSTLELGDSALYLCASSLRSSYEQYFGPGTRLTVT.

The chain links TRBV15 to TRBJ2-2; D uncertain. This CDR3 comprises 17 residues. The germline gives CDR1 LNHNV, CDR2 YYDKDF (reference sequence). V was shortened by 0 bases and J by 3 bases, with 14 bases between the two germline ends. DNA of the CDR3: TGTGCCACCAGCAGAGATCTTATGGGGTCTCACACCGGGGAGCTGTTTTTT. It translates to CATSRDLMGSHTGELFF.

The V call is TRBV28, the J call TRBJ2-3; 9 nucleotides line up with TRBD1. The CDR3 length is 20 residues. Germline CDR1 reads MDHEN; CDR2 reads SYDVKM. The V gene end was trimmed by 2 bases and the J gene end by 6 bases; junction bases not matched to a gene: 21. The CDR3 nucleotides read TGTGCCAGCAGTTTACGATCGATATCTTGGGACAGGGTAAATACCGATACGCAGTATTTT. Translated, it gives CASSLRSISWDRVNTDTQYF. Supplemented by reference TRBV28 and TRBJ2-3, the full variable domain reads DVKVTQSSRYLVKRTGEKVFLECVQDMDHENMFWYRQDPGLGLRLIYFSYDVKMKEKGDIPEGYSVSREKKERFSLILESASTNQTSMYLCASSLRSISWDRVNTDTQYFGPGTRLTVL.

The chain is built from TRBV4-1 and TRBJ2-2, with 9 bases identical to TRBD2. The CDR3 spans 16 residues. J was trimmed by 2 bases and V by 3 bases; bases with no gene match: 4. Germline V gene data show CDR1 as MGHRA and CDR2 as YSYEKL. The CDR3 spells CASSHLLAGNTGELFF. CDR3 in DNA: TGCGCCAGCAGCCATTTACTAGCGGGTAACACCGGGGAGCTGTTTTTT.

CDR3 region: CASSAQEGGHTEAFF. The DNA for the CDR3 is TGTGCCAGCAGCGCCCAGGAGGGGGGTCACACTGAAGCTTTCTTT. This chain joins TRBV5-4 and TRBJ1-1, with D possibly matching TRBD1 (6 bases). CDR1 and CDR2 (germline): SGHNT, YYREEE (reference sequence). The V end was cut by 4 bases, the J end by 3 bases, with 16 bases between. CDR3 length: 15 residues.

V is TRBV6-5 and J is TRBJ1-5; D possibly corresponds to TRBD1 (6 bases). The germline V and J ends were trimmed by 2 bases and 6 bases, with 11 bases remaining between them. CDR1 and CDR2 (germline): MNHEY, SVGAGI. The CDR3 has 14 residues. This CDR3 is CASSYTGTGQPQHF. DNA of the CDR3: TGTGCCAGCAGTTACACAGGGACGGGTCAGCCCCAGCATTTT.

CDR3 DNA sequence: TGTGCCAGCAGCTTAGGGCAGACAGGGAACACTGAAGCTTTCTTT. Encoded protein: CASSLGQTGNTEAFF. J is TRBJ1-1 and V is TRBV5-6, with TRBD1 as a possible D gene (6 bases). CDR1 is SGHDT, CDR2 YYEEEE, per germline. CDR3 size: 15 residues. Trimming took 2 bases from V and 1 from J, leaving 12 bases between them.

This clone was seen only a few times. The chain couples TRBV10-1 to TRBJ2-7; D is uncertain. The CDR3 loop spans 12 amino acids. CDR1 and CDR2 (germline): WNHNN, SYGVQD (reference sequence). The V end lost 2 bases, the J end lost 2 bases, and 4 bases lay between the germline ends. The CDR3 DNA reads TGCGCCAGCAGTGAGACCCCCTACGAGCAGTACTTC. Translating it yields CASSETPYEQYF.

This chain joins TRBV30 and TRBJ2-2; no clear D. Between the trimmed V and J ends, which lost 4 bases and 3 bases, there was a span of 9 bases. Looked up from germline, CDR1 is GTSNPN and CDR2 is SVGIG (reference sequence). The CDR3 loop spans 13 amino acids. This CDR3 is CAWNGEYTGELFF. The CDR3, as DNA: TGTGCCTGGAATGGAGAGTACACCGGGGAGCTGTTTTTT.